These T cell receptor beta chains were read from a single sample in a study of CD8+ T cells in alopecia areata. Clones were sequenced by immunoSEQ multiplex PCR, and TCRdb holds only the in-frame ones, with some missing. The data hold approximately 180,000 clones, with approximately 52% observed a single time. The sequencing used CD4+ T cells sorted from blood, collected at approximately week 60, from a patient treated with tofacitinib. All receptors derive from a human donor with alopecia areata. Both conserved end residues are part of each CDR3. Fields, in order: clone size, V gene, J gene, D gene, CDR3 protein, CDR3 DNA. A D gene is named only where the DNA matches it firmly. Expanded clones get a size class; other rows say once, few or many, or leave the size out.

clone_size: NA
v_call: TRBV5-6
j_call: TRBJ1-2
d_call: NA
cdr3_aa: CASSPARGIYGYTF
cdr3_nt: TGTGCCAGCAGCCCAGCCCGGGGTATCTATGGCTACACCTTC

clone_size: NA
v_call: TRBV29-1
j_call: TRBJ2-7
d_call: NA
cdr3_aa: CSVGDLSYEQYF
cdr3_nt: TGCAGCGTTGGAGATTTATCCTACGAGCAGTACTTC

clone_size: NA
v_call: TRBV5-6
j_call: TRBJ1-2
d_call: TRBD1
cdr3_aa: CASSLYGTASWTF
cdr3_nt: TGTGCCAGCAGCTTGTACGGGACAGCCTCATGGACCTTC

clone_size: few
v_call: TRBV6-1
j_call: TRBJ2-3
d_call: NA
cdr3_aa: CASSEIGGRGDTQYF
cdr3_nt: TGTGCCAGCAGTGAAATTGGGGGGCGAGGAGATACGCAGTATTTT

clone_size: NA
v_call: TRBV30
j_call: TRBJ2-1
d_call: TRBD2
cdr3_aa: CAWMLGGTSSYNEQFF
cdr3_nt: TGTGCCTGGATGTTGGGAGGGACCAGCTCCTACAATGAGCAGTTCTTC

clone_size: NA
v_call: TRBV27
j_call: TRBJ1-1
d_call: NA
cdr3_aa: CASSLIGGFEAFF
cdr3_nt: TGTGCCAGCAGTTTAATAGGTGGTTTCGAAGCTTTCTTT

clone_size: NA
v_call: TRBV7-3
j_call: TRBJ2-2
d_call: NA
cdr3_aa: CASSPQWAVNTGELFF
cdr3_nt: TGTGCCAGCAGCCCACAATGGGCAGTTAACACCGGGGAGCTGTTTTTT

clone_size: NA
v_call: TRBV6-5
j_call: TRBJ1-2
d_call: NA
cdr3_aa: CASSGLWANYGYTF
cdr3_nt: TGTGCCAGCTCTGGTCTCTGGGCTAACTATGGCTACACCTTC

clone_size: few
v_call: TRBV25-1
j_call: TRBJ2-6
d_call: NA
cdr3_aa: CASSATGIPSGANVLTF
cdr3_nt: TGTGCCAGCAGCGCAACCGGGATCCCTTCTGGGGCCAACGTCCTGACTTTC

clone_size: NA
v_call: TRBV9
j_call: TRBJ2-5
d_call: NA
cdr3_aa: CASSLSGVETQYF
cdr3_nt: TGTGCCAGCAGCTTGAGCGGCGTGGAGACCCAGTACTTC

clone_size: NA
v_call: TRBV28
j_call: TRBJ1-5
d_call: NA
cdr3_aa: CASSLWGGNVNQPQHF
cdr3_nt: TGTGCCAGCAGTTTATGGGGAGGGAATGTAAATCAGCCCCAGCATTTT

clone_size: NA
v_call: TRBV7-8
j_call: TRBJ2-5
d_call: NA
cdr3_aa: CASSLAGAWNQETQYF
cdr3_nt: TGTGCCAGCAGCTTAGCTGGGGCCTGGAACCAAGAGACCCAGTACTTC

clone_size: NA
v_call: TRBV14
j_call: TRBJ2-1
d_call: NA
cdr3_aa: CASSQALTGQFSSYNEQFF
cdr3_nt: TGTGCCAGCAGCCAAGCCCTAACCGGACAGTTTAGCTCCTACAATGAGCAGTTCTTC

clone_size: NA
v_call: TRBV7-9
j_call: TRBJ1-2
d_call: NA
cdr3_aa: CASSLGGTIYGYTF
cdr3_nt: TGTGCCAGCAGCTTAGGGGGTACCATCTATGGCTACACCTTC

clone_size: NA
v_call: TRBV29-1
j_call: TRBJ2-2
d_call: TRBD1
cdr3_aa: CSVGQRANTGELFF
cdr3_nt: TGCAGCGTGGGACAGCGTGCGAACACCGGGGAGCTGTTTTTT

clone_size: NA
v_call: TRBV2
j_call: TRBJ2-3
d_call: TRBD1
cdr3_aa: CASRDRVRVTDTQYF
cdr3_nt: TGTGCCAGCAGAGACAGGGTTAGGGTTACAGATACGCAGTATTTT

clone_size: NA
v_call: TRBV29-1
j_call: TRBJ1-2
d_call: NA
cdr3_aa: CSASGTTYGYTF
cdr3_nt: TGCAGCGCATCCGGGACCACCTATGGCTACACCTTC

clone_size: NA
v_call: TRBV6-5
j_call: TRBJ1-6
d_call: TRBD1
cdr3_aa: CASRLGDRMESPLHF
cdr3_nt: TGTGCCAGCAGACTCGGGGACAGGATGGAGTCACCCCTCCACTTT

clone_size: few
v_call: TRBV5-1
j_call: TRBJ2-1
d_call: TRBD1
cdr3_aa: CASTAGQGEDEQFF
cdr3_nt: TGCGCCAGCACGGCGGGACAGGGTGAGGATGAGCAGTTCTTC

clone_size: NA
v_call: TRBV5-6
j_call: TRBJ2-2
d_call: NA
cdr3_aa: CASSPQGFTGELFF
cdr3_nt: TGTGCCAGCAGCCCCCAGGGCTTTACCGGGGAGCTGTTTTTT

clone_size: NA
v_call: TRBV29-1
j_call: TRBJ1-1
d_call: NA
cdr3_aa: CSVEPLAFF
cdr3_nt: TGCAGCGTTGAACCCCTCGCTTTCTTT

clone_size: few
v_call: TRBV27
j_call: TRBJ1-1
d_call: TRBD1
cdr3_aa: CASGRQGTTEAFF
cdr3_nt: TGTGCCAGCGGTCGACAGGGGACCACTGAAGCTTTCTTT

clone_size: few
v_call: TRBV30
j_call: TRBJ2-7
d_call: TRBD1
cdr3_aa: CAWRRDRGTIYEQYF
cdr3_nt: TGTGCCTGGAGGCGGGACAGGGGTACAATCTACGAGCAGTACTTC

clone_size: NA
v_call: TRBV29-1
j_call: TRBJ2-3
d_call: TRBD1
cdr3_aa: CSVLQGPDTQYF
cdr3_nt: TGCAGCGTCCTACAGGGGCCAGATACGCAGTATTTT

clone_size: NA
v_call: TRBV30
j_call: TRBJ2-2
d_call: NA
cdr3_aa: CAWSRGNTGELFF
cdr3_nt: TGTGCCTGGAGTCGTGGGAACACCGGGGAGCTGTTTTTT

clone_size: NA
v_call: TRBV4-1
j_call: TRBJ1-2
d_call: TRBD1
cdr3_aa: CASSQANRGSYGYTF
cdr3_nt: TGCGCCAGCAGCCAAGCGAACAGGGGTTCCTATGGCTACACCTTC

clone_size: NA
v_call: TRBV5-1
j_call: TRBJ1-1
d_call: NA
cdr3_aa: CASSYGRNTEAFF
cdr3_nt: TGCGCCAGCAGCTACGGGAGAAACACTGAAGCTTTCTTT

clone_size: few
v_call: TRBV30
j_call: TRBJ2-7
d_call: NA
cdr3_aa: CAWSVSGSARGPGEQYF
cdr3_nt: TGTGCCTGGAGTGTATCAGGGTCTGCCAGGGGACCAGGCGAGCAGTACTTC

clone_size: NA
v_call: TRBV4-1
j_call: TRBJ2-5
d_call: NA
cdr3_aa: CASSPDSGVQETQYF
cdr3_nt: TGCGCCAGCAGCCCAGATTCGGGGGTACAAGAGACCCAGTACTTC

clone_size: NA
v_call: TRBV6-1
j_call: TRBJ2-5
d_call: NA
cdr3_aa: CASSEGVVVETQYF
cdr3_nt: TGTGCCAGCAGTGAGGGGGTGGTTGTGGAGACCCAGTACTTC

clone_size: NA
v_call: TRBV18
j_call: TRBJ1-4
d_call: NA
cdr3_aa: CASSPPGGDEKLFF
cdr3_nt: TGTGCCAGCTCACCACCGGGAGGTGATGAAAAACTGTTTTTT

clone_size: NA
v_call: TRBV27
j_call: TRBJ2-5
d_call: TRBD1
cdr3_aa: CASSIRTGGSETQYF
cdr3_nt: TGTGCCAGCAGTATAAGGACAGGGGGCTCAGAGACCCAGTACTTC

clone_size: few
v_call: TRBV19
j_call: TRBJ2-6
d_call: NA
cdr3_aa: CASSQLRGVGANVLTF
cdr3_nt: TGTGCCAGTAGCCAGCTGAGGGGTGTGGGGGCCAACGTCCTGACTTTC

clone_size: NA
v_call: TRBV25-1
j_call: TRBJ1-1
d_call: TRBD1
cdr3_aa: CASSRGSTGVGAFF
cdr3_nt: TGTGCCAGCAGTAGGGGCTCTACAGGGGTGGGAGCTTTCTTT

clone_size: NA
v_call: TRBV10-3
j_call: TRBJ1-1
d_call: TRBD1
cdr3_aa: CAISVAGGLSTEAFF
cdr3_nt: TGTGCCATCAGTGTGGCAGGGGGCTTGAGCACTGAAGCTTTCTTT

clone_size: NA
v_call: TRBV6-5
j_call: TRBJ1-1
d_call: NA
cdr3_aa: CASRPHGLMNTEAFF
cdr3_nt: TGTGCCAGCAGGCCCCATGGCCTGATGAACACTGAAGCTTTCTTT

clone_size: NA
v_call: TRBV5-1
j_call: TRBJ2-1
d_call: NA
cdr3_aa: CASSFEARSSYNEQFF
cdr3_nt: TGCGCCAGCAGCTTCGAAGCGAGAAGCTCCTACAATGAGCAGTTCTTC

clone_size: once
v_call: TRBV5-6
j_call: TRBJ2-3
d_call: NA
cdr3_aa: CASSLDTTDTQYF
cdr3_nt: TGTGCCAGCAGCTTGGACACCACAGATACGCAGTATTTT

clone_size: NA
v_call: TRBV15
j_call: TRBJ1-2
d_call: NA
cdr3_aa: CATSGRQNYGYTF
cdr3_nt: TGTGCCACCAGCGGACGACAGAACTATGGCTACACCTTC

clone_size: NA
v_call: TRBV29-1
j_call: TRBJ1-1
d_call: NA
cdr3_aa: CSVPGAAGAMNTEAFF
cdr3_nt: TGCAGCGTTCCCGGAGCGGCAGGGGCTATGAACACTGAAGCTTTCTTT

clone_size: few
v_call: TRBV18
j_call: TRBJ2-3
d_call: TRBD2
cdr3_aa: CASSLSTSGGTDTQYF
cdr3_nt: TGTGCCAGCTCACTATCGACTAGCGGGGGCACAGATACGCAGTATTTT

clone_size: NA
v_call: TRBV30
j_call: TRBJ2-7
d_call: NA
cdr3_aa: CAWRYRSSYEQYF
cdr3_nt: TGTGCCTGGAGGTATAGGAGTTCCTACGAGCAGTACTTC

clone_size: NA
v_call: TRBV25-1
j_call: TRBJ2-3
d_call: NA
cdr3_aa: CASSDLDRGVQYF
cdr3_nt: TGTGCCAGCAGTGATTTAGACCGAGGAGTGCAGTATTTT

clone_size: NA
v_call: TRBV4-1
j_call: TRBJ1-4
d_call: NA
cdr3_aa: CASSHRNREEKLFF
cdr3_nt: TGCGCCAGCAGCCATCGTAACAGGGAGGAAAAACTGTTTTTT